This TCR beta chain was retrieved from a study of cytomegalovirus exposure and HLA in healthy donors. The study, taken as a whole, reports: For cytomegalovirus status, the classifier reportedly gave diagnoses with high specificity and sensitivity. Researchers reported from a later analysis that most CMV-associated TCR beta chains appeared HLA-restricted. As immune exposure information, only CMV serostatus was available.

Concerning this clone itself: The target antigen is unknown.

Deletions cut 3 bases from V and 3 bases from J, with 16 bases between. Germline lookup yields CDR1 SGHDT and CDR2 YYEEEE. This CDR3 contains 15 residues. Both 60 Vbeta primers and 13 Jbeta primers went into the PCR. This table comes from immunoSEQ multiplex PCR, and its TCRdb copy is limited to in-frame clones, with some not included. The table records about 150,000 clones, approximately 85% of them present only once. Sequences were obtained from PBMCs. The TCR originated in a man in his forties or fifties in good health and CMV-seropositive. V and J are TRBV5-6 and TRBJ2-7; the D is unclear. This CDR3 is CASSSSMASHYEQYF. Written as DNA, the CDR3 is TGTGCCAGCAGCTCTTCGATGGCATCCCACTACGAGCAGTACTTC.